The sequence of this T cell receptor (beta chain) was determined in a study of T cells in Graves' hyperthyroidism and ophthalmopathy. Whole-study findings and limits: Ophthalmopathy was model-predicted a median approximately 6.9 months pre-onset.

This CDR3 contains 15 residues. Per germline, CDR1 LGHNA and CDR2 YNFKEQ. Trimming left V 5 bases short and J 1 base short, with 14 bases between. Using RNA transcripts as the source, TCR beta CDR3 regions were amplified. The primer set for the first-round RT-PCR of the TCR CDR3 was HTBI. TCRdb reprocessed the multiplex PCR reads with MiXCR, giving one entry per CDR3 protein. The profile shows 370,000 or so distinct CDR3 sequences, more than 15% of them singletons. Hyperthyroidism patients were newly diagnosed, had disease duration under 2 months, and were aged 18 to 65 years. Uncontrolled infections, other autoimmune diseases, pregnancy or lactation led to exclusion of patients. This clonotype was recorded only once. The antigen remains unidentified. A much larger clone sits a single nucleotide away, making a read error possible.

The sequence was collected from a woman aged 18-30 years with Graves' hyperthyroidism that later progressed to Graves' ophthalmopathy. The sequenced material came from blood. The chain carries TRBV4-2 and TRBJ1-2; D remains ambiguous. In DNA, the CDR3 is TGTGCCAGCAGCAATACTCTGATGGGTAACTATGGCTACACCTTC. Translating gives CASSNTLMGNYGYTF.